These 17 T cell receptor beta chains were sequenced from one sample in a study of identical twins. One entry per CDR3 protein results from TCRdb running MiXCR on the 5' RACE reads. The sample shows nearly 250,000 distinct CDR3 sequences, roughly 7% of them seen only once. These data are also associated with another study on yellow fever vaccine responses in identical twins.

The sequenced sample consisted of memory (CD45RO+) T cells sorted from blood. These receptors all come from a woman under 30 in good health.

The genes are TRBV10-3 and TRBJ2-7; 7 positions match TRBD1. The germline V gene encodes CDR1 ENHRY and CDR2 SYGVKD. J lost 4 bases, V lost 10 bases, and 7 bases had no gene match. CDR3 length: 12 residues. CDR3 loop: CATRQGDYEQYV. CDR3 coding DNA: TGTGCCACCCGACAGGGAGATTACGAGCAGTACGTC.

In its sample, this clonotype was seen many times. The chain links TRBV7-3 to TRBJ2-7; D possibly corresponds to TRBD2 (6 bases). This CDR3 spans 14 amino acids. Germline V CDR1 and CDR2: SGHTA, FQGTGA. Trimming left V 3 bases short and J 0 bases short, with 9 bases between. The CDR3 loop is CASSLGTASYEQYF. The CDR3 region has the DNA TGTGCCAGCAGCTTGGGGACTGCCTCCTACGAGCAGTACTTC.

This clonotype appeared many times. This sequence joins TRBV27 and TRBJ2-5, with no clear D. Germline V gives CDR1 MNHEY, CDR2 SMNVEV (reference sequence). The CDR3 has 14 amino acids. V shed 4 bases and J shed 1 base, with 10 bases lying between them. CDR3: CASSSRAIQETQYF. Written as DNA, the CDR3 is TGTGCCAGCAGTTCACGGGCCATCCAAGAGACCCAGTACTTC.

In this sample, this clonotype turned up many times. The V call is TRBV2, the J call TRBJ2-5, with D maybe TRBD1 (6 bases). Deletions cut 5 bases from V and 3 bases from J, with 13 bases between. Germline CDR1 is SNHLY and CDR2 is FYNNEI. This CDR3 is built from 14 residues. The CDR3 here is CASSKEPGEETQYF. In DNA form, the CDR3 reads TGTGCCAGCAGTAAAGAGCCAGGGGAAGAGACCCAGTACTTC.

The J gene is TRBJ1-2, the V gene TRBV20-1; D call uncertain. V was cut by 6 bases and J by 8 bases, with 13 bases left in between. CDR1 and CDR2 from the germline V gene are DFQATT and SNEGSKA (reference sequence). There are 11 residues in the CDR3. As DNA, the CDR3 is TGCAGTGCCACCGGGGTTGGCGGCTACACCTTC. This gives the protein CSATGVGGYTF.

This clonotype was detected a few times. The V gene is TRBV5-1, the J gene TRBJ2-2; 10 nucleotides match TRBD2. Trimming took 4 bases from V and 4 from J; bases not matched to a gene: 10. From germline, CDR1 is SGHRS and CDR2 YFSETQ. The CDR3 is 17 residues long. CDR3 coding DNA: TGCGCCAGCAGCCCGAAAACCGGGACTAGCGTCACCGGGGAGCTGTTTTTT. This sequence encodes CASSPKTGTSVTGELFF.

This clonotype was observed at least ten times. The chain combines TRBV12-3 or TRBV12-4 with TRBJ1-5; perhaps TRBD1 as D (5 bases). V was clipped by 3 bases and J by 1 base, with 10 bases between them. This CDR3 region has 15 residues. The CDR3 region has the DNA TGTGCCAGCAGTTTGGGGGATAGGAGCAATCAGCCCCAGCATTTT. It codes for CASSLGDRSNQPQHF.

About this clonotype: The junction does not match germline at one end; this may be a read error. The chain carries TRBV5-1 and TRBJ2-1; 7 nucleotides agree with TRBD1. CDR1 and CDR2 from the germline V gene are SGHRS and YFSETQ. The CDR3 spans 15 residues. CDR3: CASSLVGGYNNDQFF. The CDR3 region has the DNA TGCGCCAGCAGCTTGGTAGGGGGCTATAACAATGATCAGTTCTTC.

This clonotype was found many times. This sequence joins TRBV3-1 and TRBJ1-4; 9 positions agree with TRBD1. V was clipped by 10 bases and J by 6 bases; unmatched bases: 3. This CDR3 has 12 residues. Germline loops: CDR1 LGHDT, CDR2 YNNKEL (reference sequence). In DNA form, the CDR3 reads TGTGCCACCGGGACAGGGTATGAAAAACTGTTTTTT. Protein product: CATGTGYEKLFF.

The chain uses TRBV5-1 and TRBJ2-5, with TRBD1 identical over 7 bases. The V gene's germline CDR1 is SGHRS and CDR2 YFSETQ. V lost 2 bases and J lost 5; bases outside the gene matches: 3. The CDR3 runs to 13 residues. CDR3 bases: TGCGCCAGCAGCTTAGGGGGCTCGGAGACCCAGTACTTC. This translates into CASSLGGSETQYF.

This clonotype has ten or more counts. The J gene is TRBJ2-1, the V gene TRBV6-1, with D possibly being TRBD2 (6 bases). Germline values: CDR1 MNHNS, CDR2 SASEGT. Trimming removed 6 bases from V and 0 bases from J, with 12 bases in between. This CDR3 region has 15 residues. The DNA of the CDR3 is TGTGCCAGCAGGGAGGGCATAGGCTCCTACAATGAGCAGTTCTTC. Protein: CASREGIGSYNEQFF.

This clonotype was picked up many times. Here the CDR3 DNA reads TGCGCCAGCAGAAAGGGGGGCAATGAGCAGTTCTTC. This sequence encodes CASRKGGNEQFF. The chain carries TRBV5-1 and TRBJ2-1; possibly TRBD1 or TRBD2 for D (6 bases each). Trimming removed 5 bases at V and 6 bases at J, with 9 bases between. Per germline, CDR1 SGHRS and CDR2 YFSETQ. CDR3 length equals 12 residues.

This clonotype occurred a few times. The V and J genes are TRBV7-9 and TRBJ2-1, with D unresolved. The germline V gene encodes CDR1 SEHNR and CDR2 FQNEAQ (reference sequence). With 1 base removed from V and 8 bases from J, the gap between germline ends came to 12 bases. The CDR3 runs 14 residues. The CDR3 sequence: CASSLVVGGDEQFF. Written as DNA, the CDR3 is TGTGCCAGCAGCTTAGTGGTGGGTGGCGATGAGCAGTTCTTC.

This clonotype was detected many times. The chain combines TRBV29-1 with TRBJ2-1; TRBD2 aligns across 9 bases. Trimming at V came to 4 bases and at J to 7 bases, leaving 8 bases not matched to a gene. The CDR3 sequence is 14 residues long. CDR1 is SQVTM, CDR2 ANQGSEA, per germline. The CDR3 DNA is TGCAGCGTTGCTAGCGGGGTTTTCAGGAATGAGCAGTTCTTC. It codes for CSVASGVFRNEQFF.

V usage is TRBV11-2 and J usage is TRBJ2-7; 7 bases fit TRBD2. Per the germline V gene, CDR1 is SGHAT and CDR2 is FQNNGV. The CDR3 contains 14 residues. With 8 bases clipped from V and 2 bases from J, the junction kept 9 bases outside the gene matches. The CDR3 reads CASGHTSGTYEQYF. The CDR3 DNA reads TGTGCCAGCGGCCATACCAGCGGGACCTACGAGCAGTACTTC.

V and J are TRBV3-1 and TRBJ1-2, with D hard to call. CDR1 LGHDT and CDR2 YNNKEL come from the germline V gene (reference sequence). The CDR3 runs 13 residues. Trimming pared 2 bases from V and 2 bases from J, leaving 6 bases between. The CDR3 protein is CASSQLGNYGYTF. The CDR3 DNA is TGTGCCAGCAGCCAACTAGGGAACTATGGCTACACCTTC.

The V and J genes are TRBV6-2 or TRBV6-3 and TRBJ2-7; 7 nucleotides line up with TRBD2. CDR1 MNHEY and CDR2 SVGEGT come from the germline V gene. The CDR3 covers 14 residues. V shed 0 bases, J shed 6 bases, and the junction held 5 bases outside the gene matches. The CDR3 DNA reads as TGTGCCAGCAGTTACTCGAGTACTAGCGTCGAGCAGTACGTC. As protein: CASSYSSTSVEQYV.